This entry lists 10 T cell receptor beta chains sequenced from one sample in a study of blood T cell repertoires in COVID-19. TCRdb keeps only in-frame clones here, not all; method: immunoSEQ multiplex PCR. The repertoire holds approximately 350,000 clones, with about nine tenths as singletons. The sample comprised peripheral blood. Receptor source: a woman in her fifties or sixties with COVID-19, enrolled during active disease.

The chain uses TRBV27 and TRBJ2-6; D is possibly TRBD1 (5 bases). Germline V gene lookup returns CDR1 MNHEY and CDR2 SMNVEV (reference sequence). Deletions cut 7 bases from V and 4 bases from J, with 14 bases between. The CDR3 has 15 residues. The CDR3 protein is CASTIFGAGANVLTF. The DNA for the CDR3 is TGTGCCAGCACCATTTTTGGGGCGGGGGCCAACGTCCTGACTTTC. The variable domain in full, completed from reference TRBV27 and TRBJ2-6, reads EAQVTQNPRYLITVTGKKLTVTCSQNMNHEYMSWYRQDPGLGLRQIYYSMNVEVTDKGDVPEGYKVSRKEKRNFPLILESPSPNQTSLYFCASTIFGAGANVLTFGAGSRLTVL.

This chain connects TRBV6-2 or TRBV6-3 to TRBJ1-1; D gene uncertain. The germline V gene has CDR1 MNHEY and CDR2 SVGEGT. The CDR3 is 11 residues long. Between the trimmed V and J ends, which lost 4 bases and 5 bases, there was a span of 5 bases. CDR3 nucleotides: TGTGCCAGCAGTTGGAGAACTGAAGCTTTCTTT. The encoded protein is CASSWRTEAFF.

J is TRBJ2-5 and V is TRBV5-1, with D perhaps matching TRBD1 (5 bases). The CDR3 sequence is 15 residues long. Germline V gene sequence: CDR1 SGHRS, CDR2 YFSETQ. The V and J ends lost 1 base and 5 bases respectively, with 15 bases between them. In DNA form, the CDR3 reads TGCGCCAGCAGCTTGCGACAGACAGAGTGGGAGACCCAGTACTTC. It codes for CASSLRQTEWETQYF.

This clone was picked up one time. As DNA, the CDR3 is TGTGCCAGCAGTGAAAGAAAAACGGGGGGGAACACTGAAGCTTTCTTT. It yields the protein CASSERKTGGNTEAFF. The V and J genes are TRBV25-1 and TRBJ1-1; possibly TRBD1 for D (5 bases). Germline CDR1 is MGHDK and CDR2 is SYGVNS. Between the trimmed V and J ends, which lost 2 bases and 1 base, there was a span of 14 bases. The CDR3 sequence is 16 residues long.

This chain links TRBV2 with TRBJ1-3; TRBD1 matches at 8 bases. The CDR3 contains 16 residues. The V gene's germline CDR1 is SNHLY and CDR2 FYNNEI. With V trimmed by 6 bases and J by 5 bases, 12 bases remained unmatched. Here the CDR3 reads CASSEDRDLIRNTIYF. The CDR3, as DNA: TGTGCCAGCAGCGAGGACAGGGACCTAATTAGAAACACCATATATTTT.

This clone was seen a few times. The rearrangement uses TRBV7-9 and TRBJ2-2; D may be TRBD2 (7 bases). CDR1 SEHNR and CDR2 FQNEAQ come from the germline V gene (reference sequence). The CDR3 is 19 amino acids. The ends were cut back, 5 bases at V and 0 bases at J, with 22 bases in the middle. The CDR3 loop is CASSPRGGPNIPNTGELFF. CDR3 nucleotides: TGTGCCAGCAGCCCAAGGGGGGGACCCAACATACCGAACACCGGGGAGCTGTTTTTT.

The chain employs TRBV28 and TRBJ2-4, with D hard to call. The CDR3 has 14 amino acids. V shed 6 bases and J shed 6 bases, with 15 bases lying between them. Per the germline V gene, CDR1 is MDHEN and CDR2 is SYDVKM. CDR3 DNA: TGTGCCAGCAGATACCCGGCACCAGGAAACATTCAGTACTTC. Protein sequence: CASRYPAPGNIQYF.

This clone has only one observation. This sequence joins TRBV6-5 and TRBJ1-2, with TRBD1 matching 8 bases. CDR1 and CDR2 from the germline V gene are MNHEY and SVGAGI. Trimming removed 5 bases from V and 7 bases from J; junction bases left unmatched: 3. This CDR3 has 12 amino acids. DNA of the CDR3: TGTGCCAGCAGTAGGACAGGGTTTGGCTACACCTTC. This gives the protein CASSRTGFGYTF.

The chain joins TRBV2 to TRBJ2-3; tentatively, D is TRBD1 (5 bases). Germline CDR1 reads SNHLY; CDR2 reads FYNNEI. The CDR3 sequence is 16 residues long. Trimming stripped 3 bases from V and 2 bases from J, with 15 bases between. In DNA form, the CDR3 reads TGTGCCAGCAGTGACCTCCCGGACAAAGCCACAGATACGCAGTATTTT. It encodes CASSDLPDKATDTQYF.

This sequence joins TRBV21-1 and TRBJ2-7; the D call of TRBD1 is as the table states it, not checked on the DNA. TRBV21-1 represents a pseudogene. CDR3 length equals 20 residues. The CDR3 DNA reads TGTGCCAGCAGCAAAGACGGGACAGGGGGCGAGGGTTCCCACTCCTACGAGCAGTACTTC. Encoded protein: CASSKDGTGGEGSHSYEQYF.